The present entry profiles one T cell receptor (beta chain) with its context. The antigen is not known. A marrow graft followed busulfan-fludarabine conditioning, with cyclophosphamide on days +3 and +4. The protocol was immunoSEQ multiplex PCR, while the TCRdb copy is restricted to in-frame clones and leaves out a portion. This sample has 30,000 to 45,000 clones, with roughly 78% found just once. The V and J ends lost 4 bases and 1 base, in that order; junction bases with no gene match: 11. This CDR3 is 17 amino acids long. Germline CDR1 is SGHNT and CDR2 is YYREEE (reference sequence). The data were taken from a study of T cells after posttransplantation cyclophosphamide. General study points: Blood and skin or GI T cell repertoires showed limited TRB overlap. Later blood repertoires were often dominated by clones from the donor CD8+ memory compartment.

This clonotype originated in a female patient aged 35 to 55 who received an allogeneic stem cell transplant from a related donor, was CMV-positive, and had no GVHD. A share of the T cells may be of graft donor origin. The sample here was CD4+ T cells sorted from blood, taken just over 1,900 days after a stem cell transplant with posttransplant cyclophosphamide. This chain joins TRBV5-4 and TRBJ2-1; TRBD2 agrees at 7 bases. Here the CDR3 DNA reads TGTGCCAGCAGCCCTGGGCCTACGGGGGGTTCCTACAATGAGCAGTTCTTC. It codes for CASSPGPTGGSYNEQFF.